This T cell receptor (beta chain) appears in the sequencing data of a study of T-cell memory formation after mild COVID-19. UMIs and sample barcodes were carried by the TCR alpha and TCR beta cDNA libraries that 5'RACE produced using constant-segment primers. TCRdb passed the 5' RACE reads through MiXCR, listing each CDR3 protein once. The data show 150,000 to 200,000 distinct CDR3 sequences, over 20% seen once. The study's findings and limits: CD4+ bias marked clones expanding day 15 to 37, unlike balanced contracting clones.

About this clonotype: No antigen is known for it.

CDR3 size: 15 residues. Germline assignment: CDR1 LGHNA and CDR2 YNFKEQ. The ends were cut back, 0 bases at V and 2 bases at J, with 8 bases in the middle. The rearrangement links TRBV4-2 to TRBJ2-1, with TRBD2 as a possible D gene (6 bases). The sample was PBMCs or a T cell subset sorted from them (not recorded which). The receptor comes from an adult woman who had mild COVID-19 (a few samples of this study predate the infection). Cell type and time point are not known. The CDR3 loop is CASSQDTSPYNEQFF. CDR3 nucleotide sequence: TGTGCCAGCAGCCAAGATACTAGCCCCTACAATGAGCAGTTCTTC.